The 4 T cell receptor beta chains below come from one sample, sequenced in a study of lymphopenia after photon versus proton radiotherapy. TCRdb's table, derived via immunoSEQ multiplex PCR, lists solely in-frame clones and lacks some. Of around 50,000 clones in the sample, 84% were seen once. The source material was peripheral blood, sampled from a patient treated with proton-based radiotherapy. The receptors originated from a man between 60 and 75 years old with pancreatic cancer.

This chain connects TRBV5-1 to TRBJ2-7; tentatively, D is TRBD2 (5 bases). Germline V lookup: CDR1 SGHRS, CDR2 YFSETQ. The CDR3 is made up of 14 amino acids. V was pared by 4 bases and J by 7 bases, with 18 bases between. The chain's CDR3 is CASSPGPATGEQYF. CDR3 DNA: TGCGCCAGCAGCCCCGGACCGGCAACGGGGGAGCAGTACTTC. Using reference TRBV5-1 and TRBJ2-7 for the parts outside the CDR3, the full variable domain is KAGVTQTPRYLIKTRGQQVTLSCSPISGHRSVSWYQQTPGQGLQFLFEYFSETQRNKGNFPGRFSGRQFSNSRSEMNVSTLELGDSALYLCASSPGPATGEQYFGPGTRLTVT.

V usage is TRBV7-8 and J usage is TRBJ2-7; 10 positions agree with TRBD1. This CDR3 contains 15 residues. Germline lookup yields CDR1 SGHVS and CDR2 FQNEAQ. V lost 5 bases to trimming and J lost 2 bases; unmatched junction nucleotides: 6. CDR3: CASSHRDRGTYEQYF. The CDR3 nucleotides are TGTGCCAGCAGCCACCGGGACAGGGGAACCTACGAGCAGTACTTC.

This clone was counted only a few times. J is TRBJ2-3 and V is TRBV28; D uncertain. Germline CDR1 and CDR2: MDHEN and SYDVKM. The CDR3 is 18 residues long. Trimming left V 6 bases short and J 2 bases short, with 24 bases between. CDR3 coding DNA: TGTGCCAGCAGAACCATCTGGACGGATCCAAACCACACAGATACGCAGTATTTT. This translates into CASRTIWTDPNHTDTQYF.

Turning to this clone: The conserved final phenylalanine or tryptophan is absent from the CDR3, which likely points to a read error. No DNA is shown, since the ends of the CDR3 on it are uncertain; the CDR3 is the one TCRdb lists. The chain recombines TRBV6-5 with TRBJ2-7; TRBD2, the table's D call, lacks a check against the DNA. The CDR3 sequence runs 13 residues, both termini included. Germline V lookup: CDR1 MNHEY, CDR2 SVGAGI. The CDR3 sequence: CASSYSIADIFLL.